This T cell receptor (beta chain) originates from a study of blood T cell repertoires in COVID-19. The table came from immunoSEQ multiplex PCR; TCRdb's copy has only in-frame clones and leaves some out. The data show about 240,000 clones, about nine tenths seen once. The clonotype originates from a man aged 60-69 years who had recovered from COVID-19. The sample consisted of peripheral blood.

The chain's CDR3 is CASSTLDKSNYGYTF. For the CDR3, the DNA is TGTGCCAGTAGTACCCTGGACAAATCTAACTATGGCTACACCTTC. V usage is TRBV19 and J usage is TRBJ1-2, with D possibly matching TRBD1 (5 bases). CDR1 and CDR2 from the germline V gene are LNHDA and SQIVND (reference sequence). This CDR3 comprises 15 residues. V shed 4 bases and J shed 0 bases, with 12 bases lying between them.